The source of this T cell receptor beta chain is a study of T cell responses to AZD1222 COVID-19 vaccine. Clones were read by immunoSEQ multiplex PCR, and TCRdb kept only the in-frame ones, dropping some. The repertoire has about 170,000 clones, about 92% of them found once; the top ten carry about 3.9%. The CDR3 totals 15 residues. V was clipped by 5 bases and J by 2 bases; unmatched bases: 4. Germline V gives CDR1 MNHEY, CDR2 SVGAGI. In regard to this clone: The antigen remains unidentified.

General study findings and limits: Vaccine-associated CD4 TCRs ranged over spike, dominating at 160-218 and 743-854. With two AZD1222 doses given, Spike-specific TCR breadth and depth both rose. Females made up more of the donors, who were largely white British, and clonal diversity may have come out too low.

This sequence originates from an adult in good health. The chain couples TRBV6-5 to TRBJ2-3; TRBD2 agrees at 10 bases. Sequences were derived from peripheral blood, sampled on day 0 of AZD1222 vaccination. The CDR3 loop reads CASSPSGGYTDTQYF. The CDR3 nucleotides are TGTGCCAGCAGTCCTAGCGGGGGATACACAGATACGCAGTATTTT.